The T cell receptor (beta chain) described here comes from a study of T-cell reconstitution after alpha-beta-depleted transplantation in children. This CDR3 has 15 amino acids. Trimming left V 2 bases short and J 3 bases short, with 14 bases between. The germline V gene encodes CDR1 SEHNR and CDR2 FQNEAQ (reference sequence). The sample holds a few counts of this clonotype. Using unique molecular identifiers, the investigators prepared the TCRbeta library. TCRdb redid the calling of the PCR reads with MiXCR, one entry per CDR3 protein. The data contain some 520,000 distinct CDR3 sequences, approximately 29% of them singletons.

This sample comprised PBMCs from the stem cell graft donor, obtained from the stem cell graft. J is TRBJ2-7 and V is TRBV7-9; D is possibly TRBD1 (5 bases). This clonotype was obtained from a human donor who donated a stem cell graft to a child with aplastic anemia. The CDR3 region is CASSLNSGRVYEQYF. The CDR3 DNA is TGTGCCAGCAGCTTAAACTCGGGCAGGGTCTACGAGCAGTACTTC.